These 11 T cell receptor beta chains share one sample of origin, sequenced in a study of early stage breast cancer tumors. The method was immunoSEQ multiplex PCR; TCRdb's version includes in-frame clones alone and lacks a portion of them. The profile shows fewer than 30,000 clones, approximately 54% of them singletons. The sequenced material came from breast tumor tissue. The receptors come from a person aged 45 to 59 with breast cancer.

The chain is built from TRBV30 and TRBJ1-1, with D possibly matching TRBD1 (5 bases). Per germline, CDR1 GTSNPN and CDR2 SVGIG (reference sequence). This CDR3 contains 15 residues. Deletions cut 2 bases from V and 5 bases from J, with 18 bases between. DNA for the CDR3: TGTGCCTGGAGTCTAGGGGTTGGCCGTCGAACTGAAGCTTTCTTT. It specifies CAWSLGVGRRTEAFF.

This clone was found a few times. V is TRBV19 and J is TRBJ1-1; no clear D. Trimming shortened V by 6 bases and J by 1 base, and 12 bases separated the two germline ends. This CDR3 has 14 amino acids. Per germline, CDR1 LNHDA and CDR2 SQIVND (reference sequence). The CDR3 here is CASRPPTANTEAFF. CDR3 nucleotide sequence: TGTGCCAGTAGACCGCCTACAGCGAACACTGAAGCTTTCTTT.

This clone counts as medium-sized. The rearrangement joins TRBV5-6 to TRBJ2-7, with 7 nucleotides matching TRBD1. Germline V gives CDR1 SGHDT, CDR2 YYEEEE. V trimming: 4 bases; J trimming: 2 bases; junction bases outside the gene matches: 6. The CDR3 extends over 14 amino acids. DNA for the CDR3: TGTGCCAGCAGCATTCGGGACAGCGCCTACGAGCAGTACTTC. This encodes CASSIRDSAYEQYF.

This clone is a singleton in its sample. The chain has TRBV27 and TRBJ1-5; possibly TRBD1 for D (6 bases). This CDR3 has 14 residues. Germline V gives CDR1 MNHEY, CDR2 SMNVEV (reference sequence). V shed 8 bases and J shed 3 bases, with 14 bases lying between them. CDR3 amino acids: CASGRTAFNQPQHF. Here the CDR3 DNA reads TGTGCCAGCGGCCGGACAGCATTCAATCAGCCCCAGCATTTT.

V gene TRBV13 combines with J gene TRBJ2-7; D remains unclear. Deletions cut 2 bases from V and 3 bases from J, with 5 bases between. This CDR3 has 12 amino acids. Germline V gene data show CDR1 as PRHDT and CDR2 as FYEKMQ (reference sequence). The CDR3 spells CASSLFNYEQYF. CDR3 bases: TGTGCCAGCAGCTTATTTAACTACGAGCAGTACTTC.

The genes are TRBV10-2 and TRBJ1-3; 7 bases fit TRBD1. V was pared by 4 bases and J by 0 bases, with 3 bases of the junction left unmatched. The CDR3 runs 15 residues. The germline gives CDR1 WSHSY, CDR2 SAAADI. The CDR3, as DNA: TGCGCCAGCAGTGTAGGGGACAGCTCTGGAAACACCATATATTTT. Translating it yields CASSVGDSSGNTIYF.

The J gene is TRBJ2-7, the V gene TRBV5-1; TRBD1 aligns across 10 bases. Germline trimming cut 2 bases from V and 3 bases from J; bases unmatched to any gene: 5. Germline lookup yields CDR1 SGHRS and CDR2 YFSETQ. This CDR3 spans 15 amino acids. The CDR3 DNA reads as TGCGCCAGCAGCTTCGGGACAGGGGATCACTACGAGCAGTACTTC. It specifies CASSFGTGDHYEQYF.

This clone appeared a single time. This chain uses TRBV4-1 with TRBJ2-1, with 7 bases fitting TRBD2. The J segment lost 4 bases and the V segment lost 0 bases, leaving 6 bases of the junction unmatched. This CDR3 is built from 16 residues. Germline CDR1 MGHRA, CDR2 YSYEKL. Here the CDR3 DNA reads TGCGCCAGCAGCCAAGAATTGGCGGGAGTGTACAATGAGCAGTTCTTC. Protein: CASSQELAGVYNEQFF.

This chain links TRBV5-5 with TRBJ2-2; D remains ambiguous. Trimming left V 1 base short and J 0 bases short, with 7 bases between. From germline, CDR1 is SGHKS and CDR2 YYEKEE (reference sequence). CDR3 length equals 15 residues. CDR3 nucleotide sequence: TGTGCCAGCAGCTTGCAGCCCTCGAACACCGGGGAGCTGTTTTTT. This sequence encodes CASSLQPSNTGELFF.

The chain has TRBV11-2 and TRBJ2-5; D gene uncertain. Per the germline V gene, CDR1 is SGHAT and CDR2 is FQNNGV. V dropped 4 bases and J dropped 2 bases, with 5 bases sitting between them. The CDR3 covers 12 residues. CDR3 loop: CASSSTQETQYF. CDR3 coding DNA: TGTGCCAGCAGCTCCACGCAAGAGACCCAGTACTTC.

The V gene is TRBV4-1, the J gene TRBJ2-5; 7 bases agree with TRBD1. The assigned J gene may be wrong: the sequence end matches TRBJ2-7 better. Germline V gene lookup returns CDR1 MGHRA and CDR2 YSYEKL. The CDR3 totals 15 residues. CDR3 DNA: TGCGCCAGCAGCCCTCAGATCAGGGGGTTCTACGAGCAGTACTTC. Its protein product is CASSPQIRGFYEQYF.